A selection of T cell receptor beta chains follows, all from one sample in a study of identical twins. MiXCR, applied by TCRdb to the 5' RACE reads, yields one record per CDR3 protein. The top ten hold 10% to 15% of the sample, which has approximately 700,000 distinct CDR3 sequences, roughly 18% seen once. These same records also appear under a second study, on T cells expressing NK-cell markers.

Material: PBMCs. The receptors originated from a woman between 18 and 29 years old in good health. CDR3s include the opening cysteine and the closing phenylalanine or tryptophan.

J gene: TRBJ2-7; V gene: TRBV7-9; CDR3 protein: CASSLWVGGPYEQYF
J gene: TRBJ2-1; V gene: TRBV27; CDR3 protein: CASSLRLAGSEQFF
J gene: TRBJ2-3; V gene: TRBV6-5; CDR3 protein: CASSYLTSGPSTDTQYF
J gene: TRBJ2-1; V gene: TRBV5-1; CDR3 protein: CASSLAVGRSSGVENEQFF
J gene: TRBJ2-4; V gene: TRBV5-6; CDR3 protein: CASSLERGPIQYF
J gene: TRBJ2-3; V gene: TRBV21-1; CDR3 protein: CASSKAVSLAGSDTQYF
J gene: TRBJ2-1; V gene: TRBV9; CDR3 protein: CASSVGGLAGVSEQFF
J gene: TRBJ2-3; V gene: TRBV29-1; CDR3 protein: CSPAGPSTDTQYF
J gene: TRBJ2-4; V gene: TRBV3-1; CDR3 protein: CASSQDAASRNIQYF
J gene: TRBJ2-5; V gene: TRBV20-1; CDR3 protein: CSARRGVIGSETQYF
J gene: TRBJ1-1; V gene: TRBV12-5; CDR3 protein: CASGWTGGSTEAFF
J gene: TRBJ2-6; V gene: TRBV10-3; CDR3 protein: CAISERTGANVLTF
J gene: TRBJ2-2; V gene: TRBV5-1; CDR3 protein: CASSSTNTGELFF
J gene: TRBJ2-5; V gene: TRBV20-1; CDR3 protein: CSAPSSSGETQYF
J gene: TRBJ2-3; V gene: TRBV7-3; CDR3 protein: CASSLTGRSGGTQYF
J gene: TRBJ2-7; V gene: TRBV12-3/TRBV12-4; CDR3 protein: CASRPAGGQGSEQYF
J gene: TRBJ2-1; V gene: TRBV5-1; CDR3 protein: CASDPGLPYKNYNEQFF
J gene: TRBJ1-1; V gene: TRBV7-2; CDR3 protein: CASSNGGAEAFF
J gene: TRBJ2-7; V gene: TRBV6-1; CDR3 protein: CASSEGGSGAYEQYF
J gene: TRBJ2-7; V gene: TRBV20-1; CDR3 protein: CSAGGDSYEQYF
J gene: TRBJ2-1; V gene: TRBV20-1; CDR3 protein: CSAKRLAGNNEQFF
J gene: TRBJ1-1; V gene: TRBV12-3/TRBV12-4; CDR3 protein: CASKYGYTEAFF
J gene: TRBJ2-7; V gene: TRBV5-6; CDR3 protein: CASSRGTSGSSYEQYF
J gene: TRBJ1-1; V gene: TRBV12-3/TRBV12-4; CDR3 protein: CASSLRELGTEAFF
J gene: TRBJ1-4; V gene: TRBV20-1; CDR3 protein: CSARQSTNEKLFF
J gene: TRBJ2-7; V gene: TRBV7-9; CDR3 protein: CASSPRPTGWHEQYF
J gene: TRBJ2-7; V gene: TRBV9; CDR3 protein: CASSVDGNPIYEQYF
J gene: TRBJ2-1; V gene: TRBV5-1; CDR3 protein: CASSLGTVGNEQFF
J gene: TRBJ2-1; V gene: TRBV20-1; CDR3 protein: CSATNYNEQFF
J gene: TRBJ2-1; V gene: TRBV6-2/TRBV6-3; CDR3 protein: CASSPRLAGSSYNEQFF
J gene: TRBJ2-1; V gene: TRBV6-1; CDR3 protein: CASSVRGRDEQFF
J gene: TRBJ2-1; V gene: TRBV5-1; CDR3 protein: CASSLGIGPLSYNEQFF
J gene: TRBJ2-7; V gene: TRBV20-1; CDR3 protein: CSARPLAGGPYEQYF
J gene: TRBJ2-7; V gene: TRBV27; CDR3 protein: CASSPGDGTYEQYF
J gene: TRBJ1-6; V gene: TRBV9; CDR3 protein: CASSVGGGRDSPLHF
J gene: TRBJ2-2; V gene: TRBV15; CDR3 protein: CATSRAAPRRDTGELFF
J gene: TRBJ2-1; V gene: TRBV20-1; CDR3 protein: CSARAFNRGQNEQFF
J gene: TRBJ1-1; V gene: TRBV5-1; CDR3 protein: CASSLDPRDTEAFF
J gene: TRBJ2-2; V gene: TRBV5-1; CDR3 protein: CASSRTSGMTGELFF
J gene: TRBJ2-7; V gene: TRBV10-1; CDR3 protein: CASSSQAGHEQYF
J gene: TRBJ1-1; V gene: TRBV27; CDR3 protein: CASSFVGGAEAFF
J gene: TRBJ2-3; V gene: TRBV5-1; CDR3 protein: CASMRTGSTDTQYF
J gene: TRBJ1-2; V gene: TRBV7-9; CDR3 protein: CASSPSLSAQGHGYTF
J gene: TRBJ2-1; V gene: TRBV20-1; CDR3 protein: CSARVTTRGEQFF
J gene: TRBJ2-3; V gene: TRBV10-3; CDR3 protein: CAIKPSGRQDTQNF
J gene: TRBJ2-7; V gene: TRBV7-2; CDR3 protein: CASSLGPASAVYEQYF
J gene: TRBJ2-7; V gene: TRBV12-3/TRBV12-4; CDR3 protein: CASGRGGRREQYF
J gene: TRBJ2-1; V gene: TRBV7-2; CDR3 protein: CASSLAGRVYTVPFF
J gene: TRBJ2-1; V gene: TRBV6-1; CDR3 protein: CASNPAGTTSHNEQFF
J gene: TRBJ1-5; V gene: TRBV12-3/TRBV12-4; CDR3 protein: CASSSQVNQPQHF
J gene: TRBJ1-2; V gene: TRBV7-3; CDR3 protein: CASSRGRVRDGYTF